These 2 T cell receptor beta chains were all obtained from the same sample, sequenced in a study of T cell repertoires in cytomegalovirus infection. TCRdb reprocessed the reads with MiXCR, giving one entry per CDR3 protein. This sample yields roughly 220,000 distinct CDR3 sequences, of which roughly two fifths are seen a single time; approximately 60% belongs to the top ten. These receptors are not linked to any known antigen. The specimen was CD8+ T cells from cultured PBMCs, collected from culture after CMV antigen stimulation. These receptors all come from a human donor in good health (CMV status not recorded). Some clones in this sample may be carry-over from other donors' samples.

The chain links TRBV11-1 to TRBJ2-7; 9 bases line up with TRBD1. V trimming: 0 bases; J trimming: 0 bases; junction bases outside the gene matches: 3. The CDR3 is 16 amino acids. CDR1 SGHAT and CDR2 FQDESV come from the germline V gene (reference sequence). As DNA, the CDR3 is TGTGCCAGCAGCTTAGCGGGGACAGGGAGCTCCTACGAGCAGTACTTC. Translating gives CASSLAGTGSSYEQYF.

This chain uses TRBV4-1 with TRBJ1-1; possibly TRBD1 for D (5 bases). Germline V CDR1 and CDR2: MGHRA, YSYEKL. This CDR3 has 17 residues. V lost 4 bases and J lost 2, with 20 bases in between. The CDR3 DNA follows: TGCGCCAGCAGCCTTCGGTCCCTTGGGGGTAGAAACACTGAAGCTTTCTTT. This gives the protein CASSLRSLGGRNTEAFF.